This T cell receptor beta chain is drawn from a study of CD8 T cells in Susac syndrome. Reverse transcription of roughly 0.5 to 1 ug RNA was performed with random hexamers. With immunoSEQ multiplex PCR, TCR beta CDR3 was amplified across 54 Vbeta and 13 Jbeta. A single record per CDR3 protein comes from TCRdb applying MiXCR to the immunoSEQ multiplex PCR reads. Of more than 150,000 distinct CDR3 sequences in the sample, roughly 96% were seen once. J lost 5 bases, V lost 6 bases, and 7 bases had no gene match. This CDR3 contains 15 residues. Germline-derived CDR1 and CDR2 are MNHEY and SVGEGT. The sequence came from a human donor with Susac syndrome. The chain employs TRBV6-2 or TRBV6-3 and TRBJ2-7; TRBD2 matches at 13 bases. What was sequenced was CD4+ T cells from PBMCs. This CDR3 reads CASSPPGLAGNEQYF. The CDR3 DNA reads as TGTGCCAGCAGCCCACCGGGACTAGCGGGGAACGAGCAGTACTTC.